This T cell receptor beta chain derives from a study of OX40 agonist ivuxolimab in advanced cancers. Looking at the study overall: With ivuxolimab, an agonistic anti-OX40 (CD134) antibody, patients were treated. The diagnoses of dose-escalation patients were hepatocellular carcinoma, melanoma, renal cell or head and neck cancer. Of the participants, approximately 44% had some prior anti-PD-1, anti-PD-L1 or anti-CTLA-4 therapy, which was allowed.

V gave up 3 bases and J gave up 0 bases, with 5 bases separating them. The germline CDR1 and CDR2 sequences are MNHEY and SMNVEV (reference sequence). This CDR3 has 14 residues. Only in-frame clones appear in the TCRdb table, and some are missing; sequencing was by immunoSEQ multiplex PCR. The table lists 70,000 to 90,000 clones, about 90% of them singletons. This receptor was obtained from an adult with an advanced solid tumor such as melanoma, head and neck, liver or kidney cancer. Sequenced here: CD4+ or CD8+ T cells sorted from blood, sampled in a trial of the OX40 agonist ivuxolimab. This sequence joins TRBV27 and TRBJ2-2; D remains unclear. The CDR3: CASSFLSNTGELFF. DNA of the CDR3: TGTGCCAGCAGTTTCCTCTCGAACACCGGGGAGCTGTTTTTT.